The rows below give T cell receptor beta chains drawn from one sample of a study of T cell responses to AZD1222 COVID-19 vaccine. Clones were read by immunoSEQ multiplex PCR, and TCRdb kept only the in-frame ones, dropping some. There are about 120,000 clones in the sample; 80% to 95% occur only once, and 4.2% lies in the top ten. The sequenced sample was peripheral blood, obtained 28 days after the second dose of the MenACWY control vaccine. Source of these receptors: an adult who received the MenACWY meningococcal vaccine as a control. Each CDR3 is given with its conserved first and last residue. D genes are given only for firm matches.

V,J,D,CDR3
TRBV29-1,TRBJ2-7,NA,CSVSTGLVYEQYF
TRBV5-1,TRBJ2-2,NA,CASSLTGPQFQKNTGELFF
TRBV4-1,TRBJ2-3,NA,CASSPIPPPDTQYF
TRBV3-1/TRBV3-2,TRBJ2-7,TRBD2,CASGRVGLAGGIVYEQYF
TRBV28,TRBJ1-2,NA,CASSFSLKIYGYTF
TRBV27,TRBJ2-7,NA,CASSLSGHSYEQYF
TRBV4-1,TRBJ2-1,NA,CASSQVPSGSTNEQFF
TRBV28,TRBJ2-7,NA,CASGSFSTIEQYF
TRBV6-6,TRBJ2-1,NA,CASSNIGGNNEQFF
TRBV5-6,TRBJ1-1,NA,CASSSRVNTEAFF
TRBV29-1,TRBJ1-2,NA,CSAGSPMSGGGYTF
TRBV28,TRBJ1-5,NA,CASSPRDWNSNQPQHF
TRBV24-1,TRBJ2-1,NA,CATSESSRSYNEQFF
TRBV18,TRBJ2-7,TRBD2,CASSPGWTSEPYEQYF
TRBV10-3,TRBJ1-1,NA,CATGLGGTEAFF
TRBV9,TRBJ2-5,TRBD2,CASSVGLAGVQETQYF
TRBV14,TRBJ2-7,TRBD1,CASSQGQGSSYEQYF
TRBV4-1,TRBJ2-1,TRBD1,CASSQVPGTGGPSYNEQFF
TRBV5-1,TRBJ2-7,TRBD1,CASSFDRGVIEYF
TRBV4-2,TRBJ2-2,TRBD2,CASSQVLRGADRSNTGELFF